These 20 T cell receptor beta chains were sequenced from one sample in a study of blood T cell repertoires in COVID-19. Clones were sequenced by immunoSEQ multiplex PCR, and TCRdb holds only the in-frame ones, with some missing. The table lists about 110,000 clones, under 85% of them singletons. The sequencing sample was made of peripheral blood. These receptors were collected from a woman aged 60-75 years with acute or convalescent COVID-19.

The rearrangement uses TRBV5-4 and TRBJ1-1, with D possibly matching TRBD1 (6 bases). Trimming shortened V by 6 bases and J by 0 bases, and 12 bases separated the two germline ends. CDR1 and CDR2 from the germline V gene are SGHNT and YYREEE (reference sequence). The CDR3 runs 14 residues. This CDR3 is CASTSGQLNTEAFF. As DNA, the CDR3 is TGTGCCAGCACCTCCGGACAGTTGAACACTGAAGCTTTCTTT. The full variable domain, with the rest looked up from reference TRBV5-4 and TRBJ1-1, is ETGVTQSPTHLIKTRGQQVTLRCSSQSGHNTVSWYQQALGQGPQFIFQYYREEENGRGNFPPRFSGLQFPNYSSELNVNALELDDSALYLCASTSGQLNTEAFFGQGTRLTVV.

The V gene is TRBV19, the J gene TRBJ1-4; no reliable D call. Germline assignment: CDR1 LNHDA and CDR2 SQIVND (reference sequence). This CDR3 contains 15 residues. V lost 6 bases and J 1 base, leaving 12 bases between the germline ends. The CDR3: CASRENTRTNEKLFF. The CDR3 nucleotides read TGTGCCAGTAGGGAGAATACAAGAACTAATGAAAAACTGTTTTTT.

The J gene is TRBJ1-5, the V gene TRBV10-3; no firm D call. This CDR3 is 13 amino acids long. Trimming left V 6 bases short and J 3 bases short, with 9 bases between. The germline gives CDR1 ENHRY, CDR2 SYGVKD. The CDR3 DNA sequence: TGTGCCATCAGGGTGGCAGACAATCAGCCCCAGCATTTT. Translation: CAIRVADNQPQHF.

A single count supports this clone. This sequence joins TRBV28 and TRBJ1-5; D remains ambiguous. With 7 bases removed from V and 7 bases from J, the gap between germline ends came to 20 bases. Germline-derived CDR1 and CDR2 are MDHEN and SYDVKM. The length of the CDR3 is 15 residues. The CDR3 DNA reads TGTGCCAGCATCGAATCCTACTACCCTGGACAGCCCCAGCATTTT. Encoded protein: CASIESYYPGQPQHF.

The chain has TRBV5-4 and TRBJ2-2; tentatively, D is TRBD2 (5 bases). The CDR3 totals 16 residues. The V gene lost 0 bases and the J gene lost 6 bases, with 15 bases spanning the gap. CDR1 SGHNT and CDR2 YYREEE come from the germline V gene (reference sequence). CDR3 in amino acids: CASSLEAGRSAGELFF. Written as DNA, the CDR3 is TGTGCCAGCAGCTTGGAGGCGGGTCGGTCCGCCGGGGAGCTGTTTTTT.

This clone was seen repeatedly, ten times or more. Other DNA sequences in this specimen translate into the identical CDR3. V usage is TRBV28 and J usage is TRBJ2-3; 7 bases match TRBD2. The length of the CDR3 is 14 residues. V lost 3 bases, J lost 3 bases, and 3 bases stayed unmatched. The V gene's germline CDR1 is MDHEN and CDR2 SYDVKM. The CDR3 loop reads CASSFLAGTDTQYF. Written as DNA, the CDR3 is TGTGCCAGCAGTTTCTTAGCGGGTACAGATACGCAGTATTTT.

CDR3 in amino acids: CASQKGSGDGYTF. CDR3 bases: TGTGCCTCCCAGAAAGGGTCGGGGGACGGCTACACCTTC. The chain links TRBV12-3 or TRBV12-4 to TRBJ1-2, with D possibly TRBD1 on 5 matching bases. The germline V and J ends were trimmed by 11 bases and 8 bases, with 21 bases remaining between them. The CDR3 extends over 13 amino acids.

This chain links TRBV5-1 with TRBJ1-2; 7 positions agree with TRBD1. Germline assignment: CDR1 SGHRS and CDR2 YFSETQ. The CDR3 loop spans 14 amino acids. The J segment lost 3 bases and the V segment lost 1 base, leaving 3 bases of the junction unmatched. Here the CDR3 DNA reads TGCGCCAGCAGCTTGACCACAGGGGACTATGGCTACACCTTC. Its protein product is CASSLTTGDYGYTF.

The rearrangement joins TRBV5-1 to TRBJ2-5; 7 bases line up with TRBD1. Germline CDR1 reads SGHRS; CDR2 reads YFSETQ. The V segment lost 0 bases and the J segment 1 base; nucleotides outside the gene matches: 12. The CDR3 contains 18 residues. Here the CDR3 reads CASSLGLNRGPTQETQYF. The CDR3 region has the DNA TGCGCCAGCAGCTTGGGATTGAACAGGGGACCCACCCAAGAGACCCAGTACTTC.

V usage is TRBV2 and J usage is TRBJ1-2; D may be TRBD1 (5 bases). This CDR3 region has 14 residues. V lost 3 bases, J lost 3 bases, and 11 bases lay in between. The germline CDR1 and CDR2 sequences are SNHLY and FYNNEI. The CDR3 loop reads CASSEGGIDYGYTF. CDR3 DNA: TGTGCCAGCAGTGAGGGGGGGATTGACTATGGCTACACCTTC.

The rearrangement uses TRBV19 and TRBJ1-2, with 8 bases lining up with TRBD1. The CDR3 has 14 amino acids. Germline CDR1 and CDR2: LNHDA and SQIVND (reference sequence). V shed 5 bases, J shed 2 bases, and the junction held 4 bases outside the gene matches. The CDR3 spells CASSPTGENYGYTF. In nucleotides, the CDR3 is TGTGCCAGTAGTCCGACAGGGGAAAACTATGGCTACACCTTC.

In DNA form, the CDR3 reads TGCGCCAGCAGCCAAGTGGGGGGGCGCGTTAGTGAAAAACTGTTTTTT. Protein: CASSQVGGRVSEKLFF. The gene calls are TRBV4-1 and TRBJ1-4; TRBD1 is a possible D gene (6 bases). V lost 1 base, J lost 7 bases, and 16 bases lay in between. Germline V lookup: CDR1 MGHRA, CDR2 YSYEKL. This CDR3 contains 16 residues.

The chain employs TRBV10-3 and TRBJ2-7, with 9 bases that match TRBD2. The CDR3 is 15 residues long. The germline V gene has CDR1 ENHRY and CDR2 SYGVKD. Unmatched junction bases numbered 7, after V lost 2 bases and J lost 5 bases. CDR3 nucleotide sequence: TGTGCCATCAGTGAGATGGCGGGGGGGCCGAACGAGCAGTACTTC. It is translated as CAISEMAGGPNEQYF.

The CDR3 sequence is CASSPRTGLETQYF. The CDR3 region has the DNA TGTGCCAGCAGCCCGCGGACAGGGCTAGAGACCCAGTACTTC. This rearrangement joins TRBV7-8 to TRBJ2-5; 8 bases match TRBD1. The CDR3 is 14 residues long. V shed 5 bases and J 4 bases; nucleotides not matched to a gene: 6. Per the germline V gene, CDR1 is SGHVS and CDR2 is FQNEAQ.

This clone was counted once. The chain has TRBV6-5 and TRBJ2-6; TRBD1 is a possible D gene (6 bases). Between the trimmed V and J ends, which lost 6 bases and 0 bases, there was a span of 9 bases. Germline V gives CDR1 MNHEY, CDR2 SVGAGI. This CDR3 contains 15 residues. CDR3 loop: CASRRQDSGANVLTF. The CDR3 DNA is TGTGCCAGCAGACGACAGGACTCTGGGGCCAACGTCCTGACTTTC.

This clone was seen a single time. The CDR3 reads CASSSGLAGGETQYF. As DNA, the CDR3 is TGTGCCAGCAGCTCCGGACTAGCGGGAGGAGAGACCCAGTACTTC. The chain combines TRBV7-3 with TRBJ2-5; 14 nucleotides match TRBD2. The CDR3 spans 15 residues. Germline-derived CDR1 and CDR2 are SGHTA and FQGTGA. The V gene end was trimmed by 4 bases and the J gene end by 4 bases; junction bases not matched to a gene: 2. Full variable domain (outside the CDR3, taken from reference TRBV7-3 and TRBJ2-5): GAGVSQTPSNKVTEKGKYVELRCDPISGHTALYWYRQSLGQGPEFLIYFQGTGAADDSGLPNDRFFAVRPEGSVSTLKIQRTERGDSAVYLCASSSGLAGGETQYFGPGTRLLVL.

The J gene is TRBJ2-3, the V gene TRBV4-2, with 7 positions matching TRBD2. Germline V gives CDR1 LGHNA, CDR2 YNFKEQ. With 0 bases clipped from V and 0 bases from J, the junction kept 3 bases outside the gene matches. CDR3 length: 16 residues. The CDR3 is CASSQDSGVSTDTQYF. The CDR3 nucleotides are TGTGCCAGCAGCCAAGACAGCGGGGTGAGCACAGATACGCAGTATTTT.

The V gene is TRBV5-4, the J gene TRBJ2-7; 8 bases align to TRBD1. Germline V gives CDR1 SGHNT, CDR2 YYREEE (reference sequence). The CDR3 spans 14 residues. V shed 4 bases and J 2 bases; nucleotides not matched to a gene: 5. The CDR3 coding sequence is TGTGCCAGCAGCACGACAGGGGTAACCTACGAGCAGTACTTC. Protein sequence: CASSTTGVTYEQYF. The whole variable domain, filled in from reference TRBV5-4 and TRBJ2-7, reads ETGVTQSPTHLIKTRGQQVTLRCSSQSGHNTVSWYQQALGQGPQFIFQYYREEENGRGNFPPRFSGLQFPNYSSELNVNALELDDSALYLCASSTTGVTYEQYFGPGTRLTVT.

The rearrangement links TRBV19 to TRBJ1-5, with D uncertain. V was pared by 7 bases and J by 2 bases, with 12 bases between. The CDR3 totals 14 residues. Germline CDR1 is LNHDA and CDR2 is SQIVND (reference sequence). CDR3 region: CASNQGVGNQPQHF. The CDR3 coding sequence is TGTGCCAGTAATCAAGGAGTGGGCAATCAGCCCCAGCATTTT.

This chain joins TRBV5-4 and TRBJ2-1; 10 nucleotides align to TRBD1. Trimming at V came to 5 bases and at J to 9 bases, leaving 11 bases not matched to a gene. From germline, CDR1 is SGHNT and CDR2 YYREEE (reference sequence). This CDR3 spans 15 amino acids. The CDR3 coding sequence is TGTGCCAGCAGACCCGGGACAGGGGTTCGGGCTGAGCAGTTCTTC. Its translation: CASRPGTGVRAEQFF.